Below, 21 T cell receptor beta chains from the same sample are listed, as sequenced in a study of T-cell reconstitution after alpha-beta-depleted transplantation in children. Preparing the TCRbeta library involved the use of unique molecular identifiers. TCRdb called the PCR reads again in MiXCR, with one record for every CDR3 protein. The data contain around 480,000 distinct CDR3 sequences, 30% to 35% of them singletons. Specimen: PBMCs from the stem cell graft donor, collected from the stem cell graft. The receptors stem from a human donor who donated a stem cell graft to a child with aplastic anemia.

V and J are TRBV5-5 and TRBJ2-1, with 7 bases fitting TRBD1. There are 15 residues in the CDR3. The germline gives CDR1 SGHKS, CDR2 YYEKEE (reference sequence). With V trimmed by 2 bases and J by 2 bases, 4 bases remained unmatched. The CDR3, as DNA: TGTGCCAGCAGCTTCCAGGGGGACCCCTACAATGAGCAGTTCTTC. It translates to CASSFQGDPYNEQFF.

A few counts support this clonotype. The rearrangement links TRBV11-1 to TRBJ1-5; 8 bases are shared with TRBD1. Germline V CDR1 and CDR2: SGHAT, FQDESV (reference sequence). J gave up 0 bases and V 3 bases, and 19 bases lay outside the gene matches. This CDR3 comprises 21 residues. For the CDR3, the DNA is TGTGCCAGCAGCTTGGGCGGAACCGGACAGGGTGCCCTATATAGCAATCAGCCCCAGCATTTT. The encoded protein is CASSLGGTGQGALYSNQPQHF.

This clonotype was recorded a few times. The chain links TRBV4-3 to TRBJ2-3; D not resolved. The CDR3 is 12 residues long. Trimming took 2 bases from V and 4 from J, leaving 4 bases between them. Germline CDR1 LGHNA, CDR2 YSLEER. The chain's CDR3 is CASSQQADTQYF. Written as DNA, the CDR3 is TGCGCCAGCAGCCAACAAGCAGATACGCAGTATTTT.

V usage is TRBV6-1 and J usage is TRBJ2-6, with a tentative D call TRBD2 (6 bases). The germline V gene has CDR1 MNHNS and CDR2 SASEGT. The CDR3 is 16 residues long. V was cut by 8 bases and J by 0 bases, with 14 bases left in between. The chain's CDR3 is CASSPEGSSGANVLTF. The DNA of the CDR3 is TGTGCCAGCTCGCCGGAGGGGAGCTCTGGGGCCAACGTCCTGACTTTC.

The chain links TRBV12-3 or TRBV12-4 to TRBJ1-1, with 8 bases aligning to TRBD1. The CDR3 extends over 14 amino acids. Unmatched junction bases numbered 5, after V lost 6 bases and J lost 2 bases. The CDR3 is CASRPTGENTEAFF. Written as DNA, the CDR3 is TGTGCCAGCAGGCCGACAGGGGAAAACACTGAAGCTTTCTTT.

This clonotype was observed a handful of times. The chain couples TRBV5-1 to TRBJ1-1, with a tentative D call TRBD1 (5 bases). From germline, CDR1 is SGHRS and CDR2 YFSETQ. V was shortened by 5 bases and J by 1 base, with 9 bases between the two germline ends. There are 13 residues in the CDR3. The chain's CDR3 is CASRGLPNTEAFF. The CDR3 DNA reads TGCGCCAGCAGGGGACTGCCGAACACTGAAGCTTTCTTT.

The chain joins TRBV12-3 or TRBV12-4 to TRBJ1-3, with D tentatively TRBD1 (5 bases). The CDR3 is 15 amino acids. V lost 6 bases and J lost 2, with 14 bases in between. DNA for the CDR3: TGTGCCAGCAGCCGGTTCGGGGGAGCTGGAAACACCATATATTTT. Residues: CASSRFGGAGNTIYF.

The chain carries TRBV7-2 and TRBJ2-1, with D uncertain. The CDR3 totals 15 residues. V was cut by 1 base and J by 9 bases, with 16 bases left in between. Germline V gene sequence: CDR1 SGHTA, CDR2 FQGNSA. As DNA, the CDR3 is TGTGCCAGCAGCTTAGTGGGATCGAACTCACGTGAGCAGTTCTTC. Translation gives CASSLVGSNSREQFF.

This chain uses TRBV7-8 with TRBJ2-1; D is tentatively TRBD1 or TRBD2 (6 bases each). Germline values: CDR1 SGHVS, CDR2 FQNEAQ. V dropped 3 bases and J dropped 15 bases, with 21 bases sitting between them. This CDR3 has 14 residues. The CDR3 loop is CASSFLAGAGPSFF. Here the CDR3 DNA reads TGTGCCAGCAGCTTCCTTGCAGGGGCGGGACCATCGTTCTTC.

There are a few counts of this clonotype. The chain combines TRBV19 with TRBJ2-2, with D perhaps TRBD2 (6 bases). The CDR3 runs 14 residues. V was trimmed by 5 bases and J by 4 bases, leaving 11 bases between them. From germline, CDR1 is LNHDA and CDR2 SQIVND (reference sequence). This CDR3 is CASSYGSLTGELFF. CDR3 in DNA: TGTGCCAGTAGTTACGGGAGTCTCACCGGGGAGCTGTTTTTT.

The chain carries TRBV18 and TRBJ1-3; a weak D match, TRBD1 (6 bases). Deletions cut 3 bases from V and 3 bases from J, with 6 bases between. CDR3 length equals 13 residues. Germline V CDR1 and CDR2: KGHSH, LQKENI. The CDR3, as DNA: TGTGCCAGCTCACCGGGACATGGAAACACCATATATTTT. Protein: CASSPGHGNTIYF.

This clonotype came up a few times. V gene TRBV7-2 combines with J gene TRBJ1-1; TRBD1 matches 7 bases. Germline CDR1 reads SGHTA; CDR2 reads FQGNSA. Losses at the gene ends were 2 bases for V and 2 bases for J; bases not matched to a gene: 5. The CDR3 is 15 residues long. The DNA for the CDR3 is TGTGCCAGCAGCTTACAGGGGGTATTAAACACTGAAGCTTTCTTT. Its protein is CASSLQGVLNTEAFF.

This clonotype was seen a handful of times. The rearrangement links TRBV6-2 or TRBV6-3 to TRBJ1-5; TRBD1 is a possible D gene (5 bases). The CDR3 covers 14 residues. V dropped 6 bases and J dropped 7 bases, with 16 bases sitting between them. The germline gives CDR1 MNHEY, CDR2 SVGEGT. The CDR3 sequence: CASRNGGSGQPQHF. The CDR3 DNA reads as TGTGCCAGCAGGAACGGGGGGTCCGGCCAGCCCCAGCATTTT.

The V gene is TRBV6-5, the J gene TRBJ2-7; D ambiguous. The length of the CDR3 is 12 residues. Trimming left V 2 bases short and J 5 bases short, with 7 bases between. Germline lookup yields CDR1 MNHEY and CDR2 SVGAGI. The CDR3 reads CASSYGWDEQYF. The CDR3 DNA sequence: TGTGCCAGCAGTTACGGGTGGGACGAGCAGTACTTC.

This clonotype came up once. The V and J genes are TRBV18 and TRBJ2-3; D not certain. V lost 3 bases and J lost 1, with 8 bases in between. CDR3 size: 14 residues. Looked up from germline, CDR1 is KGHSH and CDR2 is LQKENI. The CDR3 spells CASSPWARTDTQYF. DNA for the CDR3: TGTGCCAGCTCACCTTGGGCCCGCACAGATACGCAGTATTTT.

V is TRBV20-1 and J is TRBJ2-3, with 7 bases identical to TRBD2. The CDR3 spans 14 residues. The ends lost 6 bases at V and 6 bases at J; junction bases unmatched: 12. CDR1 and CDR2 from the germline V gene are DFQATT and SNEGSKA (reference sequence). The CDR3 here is CSATFGLDPDTQYF. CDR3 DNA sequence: TGCAGTGCCACCTTTGGACTAGATCCCGATACGCAGTATTTT.

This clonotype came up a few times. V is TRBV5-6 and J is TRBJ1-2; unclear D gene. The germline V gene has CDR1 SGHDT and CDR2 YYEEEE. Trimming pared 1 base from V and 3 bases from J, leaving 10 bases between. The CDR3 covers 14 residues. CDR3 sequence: CASSLMREDYGYTF. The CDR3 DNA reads TGTGCCAGCAGCTTGATGAGGGAGGACTATGGCTACACCTTC.

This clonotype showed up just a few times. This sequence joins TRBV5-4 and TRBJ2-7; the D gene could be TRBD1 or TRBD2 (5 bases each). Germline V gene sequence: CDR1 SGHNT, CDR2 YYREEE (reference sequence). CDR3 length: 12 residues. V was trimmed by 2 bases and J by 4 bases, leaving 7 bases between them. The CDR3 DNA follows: TGTGCCAGCAGCTTCGAGGGGTACGAGCAGTACGTC. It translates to CASSFEGYEQYV.

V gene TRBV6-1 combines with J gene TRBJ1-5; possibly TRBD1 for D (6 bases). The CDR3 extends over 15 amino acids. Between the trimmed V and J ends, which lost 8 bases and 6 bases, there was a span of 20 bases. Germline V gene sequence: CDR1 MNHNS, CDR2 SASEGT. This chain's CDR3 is CASGTRPIVGQPQHF. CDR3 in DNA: TGTGCCAGCGGGACAAGACCCATAGTGGGTCAGCCCCAGCATTTT.

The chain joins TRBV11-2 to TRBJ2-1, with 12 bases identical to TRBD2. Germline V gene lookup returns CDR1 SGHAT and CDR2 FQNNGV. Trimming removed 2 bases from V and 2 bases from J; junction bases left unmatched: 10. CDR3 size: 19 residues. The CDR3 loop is CASSLHGLAGPPTYNEQFF. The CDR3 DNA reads TGTGCCAGCAGCTTACACGGACTAGCGGGACCGCCGACCTACAATGAGCAGTTCTTC.

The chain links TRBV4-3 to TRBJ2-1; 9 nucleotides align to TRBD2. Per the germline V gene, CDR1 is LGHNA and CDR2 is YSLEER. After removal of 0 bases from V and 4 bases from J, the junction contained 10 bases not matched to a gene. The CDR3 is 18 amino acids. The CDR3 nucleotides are TGCGCCAGCAGCCAAGATGCGGGAGGGGCCCTAGTTTACAATGAGCAGTTCTTC. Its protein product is CASSQDAGGALVYNEQFF.